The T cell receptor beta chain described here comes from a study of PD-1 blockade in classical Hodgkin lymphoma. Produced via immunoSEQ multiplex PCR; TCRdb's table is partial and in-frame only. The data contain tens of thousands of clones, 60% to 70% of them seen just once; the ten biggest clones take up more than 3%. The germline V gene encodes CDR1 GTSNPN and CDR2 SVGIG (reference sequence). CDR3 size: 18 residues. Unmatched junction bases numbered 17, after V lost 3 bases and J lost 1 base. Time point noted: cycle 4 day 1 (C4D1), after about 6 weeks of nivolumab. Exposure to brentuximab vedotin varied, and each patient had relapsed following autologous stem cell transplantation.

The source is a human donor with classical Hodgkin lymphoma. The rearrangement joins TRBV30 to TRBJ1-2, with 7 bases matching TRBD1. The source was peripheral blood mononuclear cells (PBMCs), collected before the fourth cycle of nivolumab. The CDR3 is CAWSSAIYRDRINYGYTF. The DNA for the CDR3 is TGTGCCTGGAGCTCGGCCATCTACCGGGACAGAATTAACTATGGCTACACCTTC.